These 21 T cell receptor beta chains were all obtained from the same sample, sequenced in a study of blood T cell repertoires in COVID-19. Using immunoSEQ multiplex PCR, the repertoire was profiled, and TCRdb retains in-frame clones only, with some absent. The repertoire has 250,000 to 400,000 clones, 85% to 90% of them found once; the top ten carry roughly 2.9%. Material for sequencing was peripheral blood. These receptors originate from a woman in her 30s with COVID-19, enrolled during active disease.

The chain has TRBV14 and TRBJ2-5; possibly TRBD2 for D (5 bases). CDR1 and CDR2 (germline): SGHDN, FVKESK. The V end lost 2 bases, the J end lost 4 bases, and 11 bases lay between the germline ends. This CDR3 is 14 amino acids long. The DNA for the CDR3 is TGTGCCAGCAGCCAATATATTGAGGGAGAGACCCAGTACTTC. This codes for CASSQYIEGETQYF.

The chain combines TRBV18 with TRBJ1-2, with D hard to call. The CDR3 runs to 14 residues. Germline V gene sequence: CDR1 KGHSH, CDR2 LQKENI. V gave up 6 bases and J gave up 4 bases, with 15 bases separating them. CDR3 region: CASSSKEGGYGYTF. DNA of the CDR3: TGTGCCAGCTCCTCCAAGGAGGGAGGCTATGGCTACACCTTC. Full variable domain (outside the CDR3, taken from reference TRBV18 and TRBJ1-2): NAGVMQNPRHLVRRRGQEARLRCSPMKGHSHVYWYRQLPEEGLKFMVYLQKENIIDESGMPKERFSAEFPKEGPSILRIQQVVRGDSAAYFCASSSKEGGYGYTFGSGTRLTVV.

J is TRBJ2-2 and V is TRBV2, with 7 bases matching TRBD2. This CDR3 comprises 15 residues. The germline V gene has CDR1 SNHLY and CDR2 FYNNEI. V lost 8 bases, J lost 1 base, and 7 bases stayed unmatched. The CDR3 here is CASLGLAENTGELFF. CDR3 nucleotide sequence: TGTGCCAGCCTGGGCCTAGCGGAGAACACCGGGGAGCTGTTTTTT.

CDR3 DNA sequence: TGTGCCTGGAGTTTAAGGAGCACTGAAGCTTTCTTT. It codes for CAWSLRSTEAFF. The chain couples TRBV30 to TRBJ1-1, with D unresolved. V gave up 2 bases and J gave up 4 bases, with 8 bases separating them. Germline V gives CDR1 GTSNPN, CDR2 SVGIG (reference sequence). CDR3 length equals 12 residues.

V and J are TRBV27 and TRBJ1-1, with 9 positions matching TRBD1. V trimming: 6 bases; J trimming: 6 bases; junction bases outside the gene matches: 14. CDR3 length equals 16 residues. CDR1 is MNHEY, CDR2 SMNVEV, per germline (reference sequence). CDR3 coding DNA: TGTGCCAGCAGAGGGACGACACAGGGGGCGTTCGCTGAAGCTTTCTTT. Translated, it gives CASRGTTQGAFAEAFF.

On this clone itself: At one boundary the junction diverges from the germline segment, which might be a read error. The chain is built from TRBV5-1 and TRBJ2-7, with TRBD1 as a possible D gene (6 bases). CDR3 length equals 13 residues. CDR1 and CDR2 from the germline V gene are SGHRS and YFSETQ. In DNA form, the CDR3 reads TGCGCCAGCAGATTGGCAGGGGACCACGAGCAGTACTTC. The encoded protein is CASRLAGDHEQYF.

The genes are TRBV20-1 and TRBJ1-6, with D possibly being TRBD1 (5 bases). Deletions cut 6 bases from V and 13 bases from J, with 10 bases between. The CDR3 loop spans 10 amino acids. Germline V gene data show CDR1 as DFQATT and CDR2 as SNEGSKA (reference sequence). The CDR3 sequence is CSAPRAPLHF. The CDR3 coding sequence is TGCAGTGCACCCAGGGCCCCCCTCCACTTT.

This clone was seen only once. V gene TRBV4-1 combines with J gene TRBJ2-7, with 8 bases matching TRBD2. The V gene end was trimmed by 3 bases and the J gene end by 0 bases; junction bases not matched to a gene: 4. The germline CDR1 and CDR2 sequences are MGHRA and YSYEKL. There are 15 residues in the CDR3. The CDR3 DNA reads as TGCGCCAGCAGCCAGTCGACTAGCGACTCCTACGAGCAGTACTTC. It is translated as CASSQSTSDSYEQYF.

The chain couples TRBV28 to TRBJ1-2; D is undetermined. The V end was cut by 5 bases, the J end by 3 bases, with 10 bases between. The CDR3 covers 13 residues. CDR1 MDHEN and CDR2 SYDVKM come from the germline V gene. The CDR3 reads CASSPPGYYGYTF. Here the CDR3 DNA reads TGTGCCAGCAGTCCGCCAGGTTACTATGGCTACACCTTC.

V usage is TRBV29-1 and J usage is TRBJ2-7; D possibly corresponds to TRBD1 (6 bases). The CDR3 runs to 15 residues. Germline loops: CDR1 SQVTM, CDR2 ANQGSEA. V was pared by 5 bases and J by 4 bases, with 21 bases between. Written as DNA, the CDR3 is TGCAGCGTTTTGGGGGCCGGGACAAGCTTATACGAGCAGTACTTC. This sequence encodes CSVLGAGTSLYEQYF.

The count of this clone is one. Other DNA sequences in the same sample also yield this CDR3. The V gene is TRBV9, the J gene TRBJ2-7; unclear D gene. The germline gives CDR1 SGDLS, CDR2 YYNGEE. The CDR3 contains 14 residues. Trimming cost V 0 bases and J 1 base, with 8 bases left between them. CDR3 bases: TGTGCCAGCAGCGTAGCAGGCACTTCCTACGAGCAGTACTTC. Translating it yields CASSVAGTSYEQYF.

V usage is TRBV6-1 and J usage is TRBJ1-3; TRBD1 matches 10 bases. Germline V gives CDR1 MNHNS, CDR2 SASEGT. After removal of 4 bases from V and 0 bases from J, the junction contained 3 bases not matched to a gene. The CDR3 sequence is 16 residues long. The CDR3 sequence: CASSGDRGSSGNTIYF. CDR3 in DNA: TGTGCCAGCAGTGGGGACAGGGGAAGCTCTGGAAACACCATATATTTT.

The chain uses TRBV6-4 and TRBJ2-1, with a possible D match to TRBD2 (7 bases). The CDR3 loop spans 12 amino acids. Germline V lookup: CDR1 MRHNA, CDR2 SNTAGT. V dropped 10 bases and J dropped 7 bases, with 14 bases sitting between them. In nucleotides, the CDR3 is TGTGCCACCAAGGGGGGGGGTAATGAGCAGTTCTTC. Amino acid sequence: CATKGGGNEQFF.

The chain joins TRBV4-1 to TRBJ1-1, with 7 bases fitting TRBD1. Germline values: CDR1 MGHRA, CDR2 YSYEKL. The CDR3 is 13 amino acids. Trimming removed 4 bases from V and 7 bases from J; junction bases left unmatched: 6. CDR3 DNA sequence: TGCGCCAGCAGCCCAGACGGACAGGTTGAAGCTTTCTTT. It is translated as CASSPDGQVEAFF.

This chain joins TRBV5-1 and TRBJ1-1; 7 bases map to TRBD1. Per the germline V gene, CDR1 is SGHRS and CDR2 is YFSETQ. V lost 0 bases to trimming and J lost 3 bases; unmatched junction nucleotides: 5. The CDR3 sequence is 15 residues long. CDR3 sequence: CASSLGGGAYTEAFF. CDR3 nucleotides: TGCGCCAGCAGCTTGGGAGGGGGCGCCTACACTGAAGCTTTCTTT. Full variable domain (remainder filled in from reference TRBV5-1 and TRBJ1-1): KAGVTQTPRYLIKTRGQQVTLSCSPISGHRSVSWYQQTPGQGLQFLFEYFSETQRNKGNFPGRFSGRQFSNSRSEMNVSTLELGDSALYLCASSLGGGAYTEAFFGQGTRLTVV.

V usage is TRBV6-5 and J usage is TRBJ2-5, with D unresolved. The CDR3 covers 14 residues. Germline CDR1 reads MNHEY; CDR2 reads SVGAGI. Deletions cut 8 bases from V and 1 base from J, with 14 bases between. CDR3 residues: CASSEWAAQETQYF. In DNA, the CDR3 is TGTGCCAGCTCAGAATGGGCAGCCCAAGAGACCCAGTACTTC.

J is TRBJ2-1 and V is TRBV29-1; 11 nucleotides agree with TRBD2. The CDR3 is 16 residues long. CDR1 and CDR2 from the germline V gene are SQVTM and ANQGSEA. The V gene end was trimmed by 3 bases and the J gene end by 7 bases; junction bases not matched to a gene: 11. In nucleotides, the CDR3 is TGCAGCGTTGATGATTACGGACTAGCGGGTGATAATGAGCAGTTCTTC. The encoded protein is CSVDDYGLAGDNEQFF.

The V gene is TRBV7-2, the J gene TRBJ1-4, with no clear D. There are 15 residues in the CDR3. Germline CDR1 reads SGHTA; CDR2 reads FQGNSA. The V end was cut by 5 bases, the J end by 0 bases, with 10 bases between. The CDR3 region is CASSPHSATNEKLFF. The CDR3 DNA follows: TGTGCCAGCAGCCCTCACAGTGCAACTAATGAAAAACTGTTTTTT.

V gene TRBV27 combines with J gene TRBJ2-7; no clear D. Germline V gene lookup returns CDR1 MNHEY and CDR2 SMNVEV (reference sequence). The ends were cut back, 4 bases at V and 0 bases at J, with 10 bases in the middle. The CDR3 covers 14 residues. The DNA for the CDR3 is TGTGCCAGCAGTTCACCAGGAAGCTCCTACGAGCAGTACTTC. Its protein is CASSSPGSSYEQYF.

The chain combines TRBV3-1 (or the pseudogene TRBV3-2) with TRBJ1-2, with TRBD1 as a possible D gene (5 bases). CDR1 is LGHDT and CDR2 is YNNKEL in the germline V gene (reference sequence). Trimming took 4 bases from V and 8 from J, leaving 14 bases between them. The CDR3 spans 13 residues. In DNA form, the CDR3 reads TGTGCCAGCAGCCCCGGCGGAGGGGAGGGCTACACCTTC. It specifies CASSPGGGEGYTF.

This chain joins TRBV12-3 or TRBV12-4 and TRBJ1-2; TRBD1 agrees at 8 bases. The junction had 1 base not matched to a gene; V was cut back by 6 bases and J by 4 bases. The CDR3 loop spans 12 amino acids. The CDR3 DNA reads TGTGCCAGCAGCACAGGGGGCTATGGCTACACCTTC. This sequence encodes CASSTGGYGYTF.